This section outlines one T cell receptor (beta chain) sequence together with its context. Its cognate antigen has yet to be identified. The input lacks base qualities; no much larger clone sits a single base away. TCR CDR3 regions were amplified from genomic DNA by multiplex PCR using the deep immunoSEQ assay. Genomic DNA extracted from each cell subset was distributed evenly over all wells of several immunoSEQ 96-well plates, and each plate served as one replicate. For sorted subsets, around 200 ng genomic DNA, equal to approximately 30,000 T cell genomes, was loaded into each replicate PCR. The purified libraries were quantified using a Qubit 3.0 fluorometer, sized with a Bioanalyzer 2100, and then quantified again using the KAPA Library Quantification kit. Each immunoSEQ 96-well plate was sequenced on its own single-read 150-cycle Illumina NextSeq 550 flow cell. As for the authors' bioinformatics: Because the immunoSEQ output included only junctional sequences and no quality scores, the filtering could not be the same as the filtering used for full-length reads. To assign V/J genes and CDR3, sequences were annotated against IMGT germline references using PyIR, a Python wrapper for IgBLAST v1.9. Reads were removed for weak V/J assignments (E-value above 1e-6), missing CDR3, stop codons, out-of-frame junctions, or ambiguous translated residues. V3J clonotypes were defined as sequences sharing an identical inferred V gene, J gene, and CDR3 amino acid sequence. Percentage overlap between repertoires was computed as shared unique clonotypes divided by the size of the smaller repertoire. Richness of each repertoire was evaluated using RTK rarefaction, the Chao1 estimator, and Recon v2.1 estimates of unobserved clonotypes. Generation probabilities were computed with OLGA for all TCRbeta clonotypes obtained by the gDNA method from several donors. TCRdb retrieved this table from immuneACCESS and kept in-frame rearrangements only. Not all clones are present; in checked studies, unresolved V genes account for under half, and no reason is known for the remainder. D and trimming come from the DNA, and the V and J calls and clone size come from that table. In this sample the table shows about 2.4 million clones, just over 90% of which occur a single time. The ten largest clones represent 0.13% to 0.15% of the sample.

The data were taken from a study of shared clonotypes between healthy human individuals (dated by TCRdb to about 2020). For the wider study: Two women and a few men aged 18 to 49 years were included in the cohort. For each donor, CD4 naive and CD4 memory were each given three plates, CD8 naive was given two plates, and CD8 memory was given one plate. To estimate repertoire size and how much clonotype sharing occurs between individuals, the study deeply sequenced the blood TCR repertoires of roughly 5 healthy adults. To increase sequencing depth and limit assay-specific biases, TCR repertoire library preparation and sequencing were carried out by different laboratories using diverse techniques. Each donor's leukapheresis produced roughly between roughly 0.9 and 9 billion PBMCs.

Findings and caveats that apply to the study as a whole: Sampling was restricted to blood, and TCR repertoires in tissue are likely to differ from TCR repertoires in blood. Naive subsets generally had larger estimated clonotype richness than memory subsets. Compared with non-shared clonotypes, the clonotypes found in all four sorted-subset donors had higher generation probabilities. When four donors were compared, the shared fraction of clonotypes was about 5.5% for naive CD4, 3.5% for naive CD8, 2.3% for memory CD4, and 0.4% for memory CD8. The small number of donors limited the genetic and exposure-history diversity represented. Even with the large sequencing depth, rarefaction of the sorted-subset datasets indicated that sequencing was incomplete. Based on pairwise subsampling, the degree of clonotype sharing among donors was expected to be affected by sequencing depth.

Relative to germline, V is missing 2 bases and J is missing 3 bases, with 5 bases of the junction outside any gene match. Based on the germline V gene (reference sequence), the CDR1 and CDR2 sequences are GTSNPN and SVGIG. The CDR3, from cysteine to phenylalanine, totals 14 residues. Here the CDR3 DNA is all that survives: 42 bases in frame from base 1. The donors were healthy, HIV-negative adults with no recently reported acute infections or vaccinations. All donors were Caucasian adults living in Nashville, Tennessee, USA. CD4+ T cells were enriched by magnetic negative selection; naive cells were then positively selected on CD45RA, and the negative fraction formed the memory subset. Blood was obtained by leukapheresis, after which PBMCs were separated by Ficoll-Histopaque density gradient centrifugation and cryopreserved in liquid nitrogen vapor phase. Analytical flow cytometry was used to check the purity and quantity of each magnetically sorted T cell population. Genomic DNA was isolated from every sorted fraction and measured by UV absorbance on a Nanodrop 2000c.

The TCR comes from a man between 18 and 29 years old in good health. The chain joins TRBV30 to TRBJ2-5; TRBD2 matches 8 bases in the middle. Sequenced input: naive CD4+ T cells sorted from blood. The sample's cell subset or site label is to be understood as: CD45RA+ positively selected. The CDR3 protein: CAWSRGAGEETQYF. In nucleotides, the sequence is TGTGCCTGGAGTCGGGGAGCGGGAGAAGAGACCCAGTACTTC.